Below, one T cell receptor (beta chain) is given with its context. Which cohort a participant joined came from the clinical history participants gave. The CDR3 runs 17 residues. Trimming left V 2 bases short and J 0 bases short, with 13 bases between. Per the germline V gene, CDR1 is SGHTA and CDR2 is FQGTGA. Here immunoSEQ multiplex PCR was the method, and the copy in TCRdb shows in-frame clones only, minus some. Among just under 250,000 clones, roughly 91% were seen once, and the ten largest hold over 4%. The sample comes from a study of blood T cell repertoires in COVID-19. The specimen was PBMCs or T cells enriched from blood (not recorded which). This clonotype was obtained from a woman in her 30s who had recovered from COVID-19. The rearrangement links TRBV7-3 to TRBJ2-2, with a possible D match to TRBD1 (6 bases). This chain's CDR3 is CASSLPSGDPNTGELFF. As DNA, the CDR3 is TGTGCCAGCAGCTTACCATCAGGGGACCCGAACACCGGGGAGCTGTTTTTT.